This T cell receptor beta chain was documented in a study of stem cell transplantation in POMP-related autoinflammatory disease. The wider study: Through one year post-transplant, neutrophils and platelets were 100% of graft donor origin.

The CDR3 runs to 13 residues. The germline gives CDR1 MNHEY, CDR2 SMNVEV (reference sequence). Trimming pared 4 bases from V and 8 bases from J, leaving 14 bases between. Profiling relied on immunoSEQ multiplex PCR, and the TCRdb table lists in-frame clones only, not all of them. The sample includes about 8,600 clones, roughly 85% of them seen just once. The chain is built from TRBV27 and TRBJ1-1; no clear D gene. The sequences come from CD8+ T cells from PBMCs, collected after stem cell transplantation. The clonotype originates from a human patient with POMP-related autoinflammation and immune dysregulation (PRAID). Part of the T cells may come from the graft donor. The CDR3 protein is CASSSLTFLEAFF. For the CDR3, the DNA is TGTGCCAGCAGTTCCCTAACCTTTCTAGAAGCTTTCTTT.